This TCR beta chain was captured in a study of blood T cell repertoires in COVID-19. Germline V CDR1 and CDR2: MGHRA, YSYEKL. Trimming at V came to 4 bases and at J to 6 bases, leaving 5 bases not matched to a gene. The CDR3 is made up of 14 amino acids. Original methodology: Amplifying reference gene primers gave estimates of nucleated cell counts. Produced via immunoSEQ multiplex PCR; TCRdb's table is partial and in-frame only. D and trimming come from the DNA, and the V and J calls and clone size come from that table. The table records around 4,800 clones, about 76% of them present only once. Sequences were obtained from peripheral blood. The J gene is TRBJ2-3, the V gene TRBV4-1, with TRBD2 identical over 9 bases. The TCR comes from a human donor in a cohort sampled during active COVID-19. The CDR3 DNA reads TGCGCCAGCAGCCGGGGACTAGCCGGCGATACGCAGTATTTT. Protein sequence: CASSRGLAGDTQYF.